This T cell receptor beta chain was identified during a study of T cell repertoires in cytomegalovirus infection. Study as a whole: Public TCR beta signatures were indicative of both CMV infection and a matching HLA type.

Unmatched junction bases numbered 13, after V lost 4 bases and J lost 7 bases. The CDR3 is 15 amino acids. In germline, CDR1 is SEHNR, CDR2 FQNEAQ (reference sequence). MiXCR was run by TCRdb on the reads, yielding one entry per CDR3 protein. The sample includes about 770,000 distinct CDR3 sequences, 25% to 35% of them seen just once. Details on this clonotype: The antigen remains undetermined.

The sample consisted of cultured CD8+ T cells from PBMCs, taken from culture after CMV antigen stimulation. This sequence joins TRBV7-9 and TRBJ2-7, with 7 bases fitting TRBD1. The TCR was taken from a human donor in good health (CMV status not recorded). Some clones in this sample may be carry-over from other donors' samples. CDR3 sequence: CASSSSRDSPVEQYV. CDR3 DNA sequence: TGTGCCAGCAGCTCTAGCAGGGACAGCCCAGTAGAGCAGTACGTC.